This TCR beta chain was captured by sequencing in a study of shared clonotypes between healthy human individuals. Study outcomes and limitations: Compared with memory subsets, naive subsets generally had larger estimated richness. Among donors, sharing of clonotypes was expected to be affected by sequencing depth. Researchers sampled only blood; tissue repertoires likely differ.

Clones were sequenced by immunoSEQ multiplex PCR, and TCRdb holds only the in-frame ones, with some missing. The data show about 2 million clones, about 95% seen once. Cells designated naive CD8 were CD45RO-negative and were positively selected for CCR7, with terminally differentiated effector memory CD45RA+ cells excluded. Donors had no recently reported acute infections or vaccinations and were HIV-negative. Germline-derived CDR1 and CDR2 are MNHEY and SVGAGI. The CDR3 is 15 amino acids. V dropped 3 bases and J dropped 3; count of bases not matched to a gene: 6. Details on this clone: Its antigen is currently unknown.

The chain carries TRBV6-5 and TRBJ1-1; 8 bases line up with TRBD1. The sequence derives from a man in his late teens or twenties in good health. The source material was naive CD8+ T cells sorted from blood. The CDR3 sequence is CASSYYQGADTEAFF. CDR3 nucleotide sequence: TGTGCCAGCAGTTATTACCAGGGGGCGGACACTGAAGCTTTCTTT.